These 8 T cell receptor beta chains share one sample of origin, sequenced in a study of vaccination effects on CD4 cells after COVID-19. Expansion of antigen-specific CD4+ T cells with viral peptide pools was carried out by the ViraFEST assay before sequencing. It was after roughly ten days of culture that CD4+ T cells were isolated. A positive SARS-CoV-2 PCR test fell between March and December 2020. Their antigen targets remain unknown. The method was immunoSEQ multiplex PCR; TCRdb's version includes in-frame clones alone and lacks a portion of them. This table holds some 22,000 clones, 60% to 80% found once. The material was CD4+ T cells from PBMCs cultured with SARS-CoV-2 spike peptides, obtained before COVID-19 vaccination. The source is a human donor who had a prior SARS-CoV-2 infection.

Comments on this clone: A junction end diverges from the germline sequence, so it may reflect a read error. This rearrangement joins TRBV6-2 or TRBV6-3 to TRBJ2-1; a possible D gene is TRBD1 (5 bases). The germline V gene encodes CDR1 MNHEY and CDR2 SVGEGT. This CDR3 is 14 amino acids long. The CDR3 is CASTYHDKGNEQFF. CDR3 DNA: TGTGCCAGCACTTACCACGACAAGGGGAATGAGCAGTTCTTC.

The V call is TRBV19, the J call TRBJ2-1; D call uncertain. The CDR3 runs 9 residues. V gave up 9 bases and J gave up 8 bases, with 5 bases separating them. CDR1 LNHDA and CDR2 SQIVND come from the germline V gene (reference sequence). This CDR3 reads CASQDEQFF. The CDR3 DNA sequence: TGTGCCAGCCAAGATGAGCAGTTCTTC.

This chain links TRBV5-1 with TRBJ2-5; D possibly corresponds to TRBD1 (5 bases). Germline V gives CDR1 SGHRS, CDR2 YFSETQ. The CDR3 contains 14 residues. Trimming pared 0 bases from V and 7 bases from J, leaving 13 bases between. CDR3: CASSLEIGQGTQYF. The CDR3 bases are TGCGCCAGCAGCTTGGAAATAGGCCAGGGGACCCAGTACTTC. The variable domain in full, completed from reference TRBV5-1 and TRBJ2-5, reads KAGVTQTPRYLIKTRGQQVTLSCSPISGHRSVSWYQQTPGQGLQFLFEYFSETQRNKGNFPGRFSGRQFSNSRSEMNVSTLELGDSALYLCASSLEIGQGTQYFGPGTRLLVL.

The V call is TRBV11-3, the J call TRBJ2-6; D uncertain. Per the germline V gene, CDR1 is SGHNT and CDR2 is YENEEA. V lost 5 bases and J lost 2, with 25 bases in between. This CDR3 has 20 residues. The CDR3 nucleotides are TGTGCCAGCAGCCCGGGCGGTCGCAATTCGTACCGCCCTGGGGCCAACGTCCTGACTTTC. It is translated as CASSPGGRNSYRPGANVLTF.

J is TRBJ1-2 and V is TRBV5-4; 10 bases match TRBD1. J was trimmed by 2 bases and V by 3 bases; bases with no gene match: 7. There are 16 residues in the CDR3. Germline values: CDR1 SGHNT, CDR2 YYREEE (reference sequence). In nucleotides, the CDR3 is TGTGCCAGCAGCTGGGGACCGGGACAGGGGAACTATGGCTACACCTTC. As protein: CASSWGPGQGNYGYTF.

This chain uses TRBV5-8 with TRBJ2-7; D is tentatively TRBD1 or TRBD2 (5 bases each). The CDR3 spans 13 residues. V lost 3 bases and J 6 bases, leaving 13 bases between the germline ends. Germline V CDR1 and CDR2: SGHTS, YDEGEE. The CDR3 DNA reads TGTGCCAGCAGCTCCCGGGGACGTGGCGAGCAGTACTTC. Translation gives CASSSRGRGEQYF.

This chain uses TRBV7-3 with TRBJ2-2; 10 nucleotides line up with TRBD1. V dropped 4 bases and J dropped 5; count of bases not matched to a gene: 7. Germline CDR1 SGHTA, CDR2 FQGTGA. CDR3 length: 16 residues. The CDR3 region has the DNA TGTGCCAGCAGCTACGGGGACAGGGGTGGGACCGGGGAGCTGTTTTTT. It encodes CASSYGDRGGTGELFF.

The genes are TRBV7-2 and TRBJ2-2; D remains ambiguous. This CDR3 comprises 13 residues. The V gene lost 5 bases and the J gene lost 4 bases, with 8 bases spanning the gap. Germline CDR1 SGHTA, CDR2 FQGNSA. In DNA form, the CDR3 reads TGTGCCAGCAGCCCCACAACCACCGGGGAGCTGTTTTTT. Its translation: CASSPTTTGELFF.